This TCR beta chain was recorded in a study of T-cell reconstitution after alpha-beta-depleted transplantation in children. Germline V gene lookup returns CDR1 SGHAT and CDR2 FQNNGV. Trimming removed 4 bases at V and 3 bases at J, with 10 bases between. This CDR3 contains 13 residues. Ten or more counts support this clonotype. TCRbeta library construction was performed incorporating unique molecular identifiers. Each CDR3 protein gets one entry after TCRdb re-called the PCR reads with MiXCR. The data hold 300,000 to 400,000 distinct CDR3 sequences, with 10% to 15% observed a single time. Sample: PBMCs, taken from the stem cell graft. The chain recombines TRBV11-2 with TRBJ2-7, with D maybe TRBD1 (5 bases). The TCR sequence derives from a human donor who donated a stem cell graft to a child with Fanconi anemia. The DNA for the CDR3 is TGTGCCAGCAGCTCCGCCGACAGCTACGAGCAGTACTTC. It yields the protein CASSSADSYEQYF.